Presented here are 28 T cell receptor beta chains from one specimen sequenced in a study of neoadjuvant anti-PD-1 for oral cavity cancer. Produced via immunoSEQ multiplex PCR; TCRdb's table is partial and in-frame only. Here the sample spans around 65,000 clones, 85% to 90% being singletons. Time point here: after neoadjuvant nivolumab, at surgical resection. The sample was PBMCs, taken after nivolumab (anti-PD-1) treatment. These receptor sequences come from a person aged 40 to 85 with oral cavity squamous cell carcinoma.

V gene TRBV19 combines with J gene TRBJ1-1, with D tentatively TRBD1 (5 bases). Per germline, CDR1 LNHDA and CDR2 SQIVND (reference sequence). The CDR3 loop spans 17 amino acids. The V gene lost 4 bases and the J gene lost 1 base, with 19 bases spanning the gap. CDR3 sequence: CASSSPGRAAWNTEAFF. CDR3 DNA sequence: TGTGCCAGTAGTAGCCCAGGGAGGGCAGCGTGGAACACTGAAGCTTTCTTT.

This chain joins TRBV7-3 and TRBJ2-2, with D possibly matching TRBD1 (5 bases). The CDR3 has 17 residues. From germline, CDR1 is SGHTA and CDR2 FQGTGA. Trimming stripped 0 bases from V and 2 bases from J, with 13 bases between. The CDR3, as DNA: TGTGCCAGCAGCTTAACGTTTCCAGGGCGAAACACCGGGGAGCTGTTTTTT. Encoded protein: CASSLTFPGRNTGELFF.

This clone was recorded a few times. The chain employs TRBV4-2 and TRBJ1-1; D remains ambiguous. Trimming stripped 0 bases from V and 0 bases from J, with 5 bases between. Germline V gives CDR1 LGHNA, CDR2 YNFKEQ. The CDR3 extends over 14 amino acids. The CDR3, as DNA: TGTGCCAGCAGCCAAGATTCCGTGAACACTGAAGCTTTCTTT. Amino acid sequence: CASSQDSVNTEAFF.

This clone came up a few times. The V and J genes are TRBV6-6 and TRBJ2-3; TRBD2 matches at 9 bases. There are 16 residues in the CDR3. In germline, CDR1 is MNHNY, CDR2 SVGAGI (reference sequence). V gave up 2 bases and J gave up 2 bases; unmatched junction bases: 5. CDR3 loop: CASSYKLAGDTDTQYF. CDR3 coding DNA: TGTGCCAGCAGTTACAAACTAGCGGGCGACACAGATACGCAGTATTTT.

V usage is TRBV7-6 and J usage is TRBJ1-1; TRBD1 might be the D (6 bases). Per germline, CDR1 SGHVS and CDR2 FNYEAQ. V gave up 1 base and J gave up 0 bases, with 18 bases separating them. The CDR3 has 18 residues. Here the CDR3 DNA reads TGTGCCAGCAGCTTAGTGGTCGTGACAGGATGGATGAACACTGAAGCTTTCTTT. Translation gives CASSLVVVTGWMNTEAFF.

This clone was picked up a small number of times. CDR3 sequence (DNA): TGCGCCAGCAGCCCTTTCCGACAGAGCTCTGGAAACACCATATATTTT. Translated: CASSPFRQSSGNTIYF. The rearrangement links TRBV5-1 to TRBJ1-3; D may be TRBD1 (5 bases). This CDR3 has 16 amino acids. CDR1 SGHRS and CDR2 YFSETQ come from the germline V gene. V gave up 4 bases and J gave up 0 bases, with 14 bases separating them.

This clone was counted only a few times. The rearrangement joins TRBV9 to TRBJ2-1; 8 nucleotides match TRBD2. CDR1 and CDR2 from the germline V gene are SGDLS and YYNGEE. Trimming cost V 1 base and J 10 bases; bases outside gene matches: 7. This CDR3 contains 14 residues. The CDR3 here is CASSVPGLGSEQFF. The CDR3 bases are TGTGCCAGCAGCGTACCGGGACTAGGATCCGAGCAGTTCTTC.

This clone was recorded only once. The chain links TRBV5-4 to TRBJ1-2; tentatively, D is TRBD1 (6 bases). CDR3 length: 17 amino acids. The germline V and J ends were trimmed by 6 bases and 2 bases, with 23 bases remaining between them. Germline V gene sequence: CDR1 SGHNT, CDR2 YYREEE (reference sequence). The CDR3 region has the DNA TGTGCCAGCATCTCATTCCCCACACAGGGAAAAAACTATGGCTACACCTTC. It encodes CASISFPTQGKNYGYTF. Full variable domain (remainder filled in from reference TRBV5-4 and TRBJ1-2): ETGVTQSPTHLIKTRGQQVTLRCSSQSGHNTVSWYQQALGQGPQFIFQYYREEENGRGNFPPRFSGLQFPNYSSELNVNALELDDSALYLCASISFPTQGKNYGYTFGSGTRLTVV.

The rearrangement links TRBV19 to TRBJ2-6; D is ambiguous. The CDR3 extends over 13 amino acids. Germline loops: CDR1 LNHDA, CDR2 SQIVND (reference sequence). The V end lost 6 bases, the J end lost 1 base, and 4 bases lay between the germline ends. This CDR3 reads CASSTSGANVLTF. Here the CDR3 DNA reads TGTGCCAGTAGCACTTCTGGGGCCAACGTCCTGACTTTC.

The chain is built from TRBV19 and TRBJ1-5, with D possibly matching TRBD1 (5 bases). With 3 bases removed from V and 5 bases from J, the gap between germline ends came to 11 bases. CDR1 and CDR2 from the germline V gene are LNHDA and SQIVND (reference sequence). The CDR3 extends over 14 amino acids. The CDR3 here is CASSILTVDQPQHF. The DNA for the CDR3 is TGTGCCAGTAGTATCCTGACAGTAGATCAGCCCCAGCATTTT. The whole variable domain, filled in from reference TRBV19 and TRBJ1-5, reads DGGITQSPKYLFRKEGQNVTLSCEQNLNHDAMYWYRQDPGQGLRLIYYSQIVNDFQKGDIAEGYSVSREKKESFPLTVTSAQKNPTAFYLCASSILTVDQPQHFGDGTRLSIL.

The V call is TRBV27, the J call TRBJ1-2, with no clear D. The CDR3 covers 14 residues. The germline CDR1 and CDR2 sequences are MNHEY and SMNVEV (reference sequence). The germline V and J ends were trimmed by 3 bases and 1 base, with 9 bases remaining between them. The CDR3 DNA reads TGTGCCAGCAGTTTGTCTTGGGGTAACTATGGCTACACCTTC. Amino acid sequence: CASSLSWGNYGYTF.

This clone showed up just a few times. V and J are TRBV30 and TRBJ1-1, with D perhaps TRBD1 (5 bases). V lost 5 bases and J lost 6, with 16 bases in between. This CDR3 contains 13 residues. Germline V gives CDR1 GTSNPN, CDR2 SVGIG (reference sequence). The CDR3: CAWRCRGCPEAFF. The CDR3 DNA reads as TGTGCCTGGCGTTGTAGGGGATGTCCTGAAGCTTTCTTT.

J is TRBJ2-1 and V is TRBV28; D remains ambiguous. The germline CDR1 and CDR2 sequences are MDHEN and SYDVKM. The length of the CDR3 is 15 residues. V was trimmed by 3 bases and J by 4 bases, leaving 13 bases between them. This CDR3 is CASSFTGFGYNEQFF. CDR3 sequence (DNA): TGTGCCAGCAGTTTTACGGGTTTTGGTTACAATGAGCAGTTCTTC.

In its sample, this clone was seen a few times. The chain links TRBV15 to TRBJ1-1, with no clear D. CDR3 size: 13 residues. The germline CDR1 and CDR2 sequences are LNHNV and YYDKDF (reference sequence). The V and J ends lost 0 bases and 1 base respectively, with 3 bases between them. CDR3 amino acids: CATSRDPNTEAFF. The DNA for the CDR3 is TGTGCCACCAGCAGAGACCCGAACACTGAAGCTTTCTTT.

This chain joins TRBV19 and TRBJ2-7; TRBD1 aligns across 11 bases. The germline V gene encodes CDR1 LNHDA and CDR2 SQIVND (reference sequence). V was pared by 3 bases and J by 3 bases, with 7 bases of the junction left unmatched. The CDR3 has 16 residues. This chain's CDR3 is CASSIGGQGDIYEQYF. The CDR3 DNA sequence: TGTGCCAGTAGTATCGGGGGACAGGGGGATATCTACGAGCAGTACTTC.

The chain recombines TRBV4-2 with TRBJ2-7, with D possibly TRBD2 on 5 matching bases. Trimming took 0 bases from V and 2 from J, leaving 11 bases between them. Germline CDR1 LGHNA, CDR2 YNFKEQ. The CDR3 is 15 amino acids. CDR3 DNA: TGTGCCAGCAGCCAAGAAGGGAGCCGAGCCTACGAGCAGTACTTC. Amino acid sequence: CASSQEGSRAYEQYF.

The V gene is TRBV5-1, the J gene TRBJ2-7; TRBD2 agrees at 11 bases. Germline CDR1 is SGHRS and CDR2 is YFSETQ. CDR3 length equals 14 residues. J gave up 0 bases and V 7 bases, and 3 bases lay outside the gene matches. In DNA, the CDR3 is TGCGCCAGCGGTAGCGGGAGGGCCTCCTACGAGCAGTACTTC. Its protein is CASGSGRASYEQYF.

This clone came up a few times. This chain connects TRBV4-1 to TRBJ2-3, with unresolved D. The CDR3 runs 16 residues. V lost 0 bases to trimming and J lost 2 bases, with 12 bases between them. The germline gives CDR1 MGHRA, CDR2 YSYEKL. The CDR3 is CASSQDPAGITDTQYF. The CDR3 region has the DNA TGCGCCAGCAGCCAAGATCCGGCAGGAATCACAGATACGCAGTATTTT.

In DNA form, the CDR3 reads TGTGCCAGCAGTTACTCGACGCAGGCTGGGGCTGAAGCTTTCTTT. Its translation is CASSYSTQAGAEAFF. The J gene is TRBJ1-1, the V gene TRBV6-5; unclear D gene. CDR3 length: 15 residues. Germline-derived CDR1 and CDR2 are MNHEY and SVGAGI. V dropped 0 bases and J dropped 6 bases, with 14 bases sitting between them.

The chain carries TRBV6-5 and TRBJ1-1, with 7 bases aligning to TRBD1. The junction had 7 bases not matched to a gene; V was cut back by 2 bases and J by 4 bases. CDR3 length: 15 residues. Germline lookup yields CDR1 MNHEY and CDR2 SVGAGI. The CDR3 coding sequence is TGTGCCAGCAGTTACGACAGGGTGAGGGGCACTGAAGCTTTCTTT. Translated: CASSYDRVRGTEAFF.

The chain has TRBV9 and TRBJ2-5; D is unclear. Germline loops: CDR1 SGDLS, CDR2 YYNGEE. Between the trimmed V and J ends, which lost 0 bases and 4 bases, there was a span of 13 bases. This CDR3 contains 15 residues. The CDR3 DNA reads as TGTGCCAGCAGCGTAGGTTCAGGACCGGGAGAGACCCAGTACTTC. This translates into CASSVGSGPGETQYF.

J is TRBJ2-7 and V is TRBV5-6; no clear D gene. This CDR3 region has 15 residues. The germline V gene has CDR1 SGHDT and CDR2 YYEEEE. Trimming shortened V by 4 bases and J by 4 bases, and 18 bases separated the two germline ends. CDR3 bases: TGTGCCAGCAGCGCTCATAGGAAAGGGCTGTACGAGCAGTACTTC. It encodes CASSAHRKGLYEQYF. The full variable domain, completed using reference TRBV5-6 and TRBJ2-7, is DAGVTQSPTHLIKTRGQQVTLRCSPKSGHDTVSWYQQALGQGPQFIFQYYEEEERQRGNFPDRFSGHQFPNYSSELNVNALLLGDSALYLCASSAHRKGLYEQYFGPGTRLTVT.

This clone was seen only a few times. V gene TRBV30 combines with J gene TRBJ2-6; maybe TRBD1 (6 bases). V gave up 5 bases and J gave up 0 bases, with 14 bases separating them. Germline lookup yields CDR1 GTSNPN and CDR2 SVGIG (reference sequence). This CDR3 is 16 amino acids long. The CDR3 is CAWEQGPSSGANVLTF. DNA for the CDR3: TGTGCCTGGGAACAGGGACCAAGCTCTGGGGCCAACGTCCTGACTTTC.

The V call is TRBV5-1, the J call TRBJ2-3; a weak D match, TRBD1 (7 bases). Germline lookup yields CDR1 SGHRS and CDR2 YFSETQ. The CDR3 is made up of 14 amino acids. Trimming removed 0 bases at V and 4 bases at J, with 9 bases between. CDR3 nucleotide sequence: TGCGCCAGCAGCTTGGGCAGGGGGGCAGATACGCAGTATTTT. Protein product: CASSLGRGADTQYF.

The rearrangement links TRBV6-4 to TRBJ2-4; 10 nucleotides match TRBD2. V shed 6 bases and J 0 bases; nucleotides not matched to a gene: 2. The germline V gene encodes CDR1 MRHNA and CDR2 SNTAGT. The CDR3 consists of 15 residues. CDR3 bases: TGTGCCAGCAGACTAGCGGGGTTAGCCAAAAACATTCAGTACTTC. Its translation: CASRLAGLAKNIQYF.

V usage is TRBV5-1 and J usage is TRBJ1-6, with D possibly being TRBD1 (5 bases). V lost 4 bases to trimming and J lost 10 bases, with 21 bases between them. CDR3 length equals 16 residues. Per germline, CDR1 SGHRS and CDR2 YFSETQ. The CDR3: CASSPAWTPGQSPLHF. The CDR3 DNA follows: TGCGCCAGCAGCCCTGCGTGGACACCCGGGCAATCACCCCTCCACTTT.

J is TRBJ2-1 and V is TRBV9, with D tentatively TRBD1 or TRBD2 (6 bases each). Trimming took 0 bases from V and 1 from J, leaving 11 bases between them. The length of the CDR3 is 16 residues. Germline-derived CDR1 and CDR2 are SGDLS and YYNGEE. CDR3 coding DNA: TGTGCCAGCAGCGTAGGTGGGGGGCCTTCCTACAATGAGCAGTTCTTC. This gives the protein CASSVGGGPSYNEQFF.

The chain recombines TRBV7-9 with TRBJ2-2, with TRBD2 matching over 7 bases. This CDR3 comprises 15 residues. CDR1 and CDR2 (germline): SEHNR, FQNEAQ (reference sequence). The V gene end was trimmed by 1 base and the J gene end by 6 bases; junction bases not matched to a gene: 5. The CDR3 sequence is CASSLGPGGAGELFF. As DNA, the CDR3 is TGTGCCAGCAGCTTAGGTCCGGGAGGCGCCGGGGAGCTGTTTTTT.